Listed below are T cell receptor beta chains from one sample, sequenced in a study of cytomegalovirus exposure and HLA in healthy donors. Profiled with immunoSEQ multiplex PCR; TCRdb holds only in-frame clones, not every one. Among 90,000 to 100,000 clones listed, under 85% were seen once. Material for sequencing was PBMCs. The source is a man aged 40-49 years in good health and CMV-seronegative. The CDR3 runs from the conserved cysteine through the conserved F or W. The order of the fields is V gene, J gene, D gene, clone size, CDR3 DNA, CDR3 protein. The D gene is left open where the match is weak. Clone sizes are given selectively: once, few, many, or a class where the clone is expanded.

v_gene: TRBV5-3; j_gene: TRBJ2-7; d_gene: NA; abundance: NA; CDR3nt: TGTGCCAGAATCGCGGGGCCGAGTTACGAGCAGTACTTC; CDR3aa: CARIAGPSYEQYF
v_gene: TRBV6-1; j_gene: TRBJ1-5; d_gene: NA; abundance: NA; CDR3nt: TGTGCCAGCCACAGGGATAGCAATCAGCCCCAGCATTTT; CDR3aa: CASHRDSNQPQHF
v_gene: TRBV5-1; j_gene: TRBJ2-1; d_gene: TRBD1; abundance: once; CDR3nt: TGCGCCAGCAGCACCGGGACAGTGCAGTTCTTC; CDR3aa: CASSTGTVQFF
v_gene: TRBV7-9; j_gene: TRBJ1-4; d_gene: TRBD1; abundance: few; CDR3nt: TGTGCCAGCAGCCTGGACAGGGGGGCTGAAAAACTGTTTTTT; CDR3aa: CASSLDRGAEKLFF
v_gene: TRBV19; j_gene: TRBJ2-7; d_gene: TRBD1; abundance: NA; CDR3nt: TGTGCCAGTAGCCCCCGACAGGGTCGACGCTACGAGCAGTACTTC; CDR3aa: CASSPRQGRRYEQYF
v_gene: TRBV5-4; j_gene: TRBJ2-3; d_gene: TRBD1; abundance: NA; CDR3nt: TGTGCCAGCAGCGCCTCGGGACAGGGGGTAACAGATACGCAGTATTTT; CDR3aa: CASSASGQGVTDTQYF
v_gene: TRBV11-2; j_gene: TRBJ2-4; d_gene: NA; abundance: NA; CDR3nt: TGTGCCAGCAGCCTAACCCGGGACGGGGGACGTGGAAACATTCAGTACTTC; CDR3aa: CASSLTRDGGRGNIQYF
v_gene: TRBV18; j_gene: TRBJ2-7; d_gene: NA; abundance: NA; CDR3nt: TGTGCCAGCTCACTTCAGGGAACCTACGAGCAGTACTTC; CDR3aa: CASSLQGTYEQYF
v_gene: TRBV7-9; j_gene: TRBJ2-3; d_gene: TRBD2; abundance: few; CDR3nt: TGTGCCAGCACTAAACTGGGAGGGATTGGTACAGATACGCAGTATTTT; CDR3aa: CASTKLGGIGTDTQYF
v_gene: TRBV9; j_gene: TRBJ2-1; d_gene: NA; abundance: NA; CDR3nt: TGTGCCAGCAGCGGAAGAGGGGGAGATAATGAGCAGTTCTTC; CDR3aa: CASSGRGGDNEQFF
v_gene: TRBV5-8; j_gene: TRBJ1-4; d_gene: NA; abundance: NA; CDR3nt: TGTGCCAGCAGGCCGCCAGGGATGCGGAAACTGTTTTTT; CDR3aa: CASRPPGMRKLFF
v_gene: TRBV9; j_gene: TRBJ2-3; d_gene: TRBD2; abundance: NA; CDR3nt: TGTGCCAGCAGCGTAGCTGGTAGCGGGACAGATACGCAGTATTTT; CDR3aa: CASSVAGSGTDTQYF
v_gene: TRBV28; j_gene: TRBJ2-7; d_gene: TRBD2; abundance: NA; CDR3nt: TGTGCCAGCAGTTCAAGGACTAGCGCGAGCTCCTACGAGCAGTACTTC; CDR3aa: CASSSRTSASSYEQYF
v_gene: TRBV29-1; j_gene: TRBJ1-1; d_gene: TRBD1; abundance: NA; CDR3nt: TGCAGCGTGACAGGGGGCCTGACTGAAGCTTTCTTT; CDR3aa: CSVTGGLTEAFF
v_gene: TRBV28; j_gene: TRBJ2-1; d_gene: NA; abundance: NA; CDR3nt: TGTGCCAGCAGCCGAGCAGGGCAGCAGACCTACAATGAGCAGTTCTTC; CDR3aa: CASSRAGQQTYNEQFF
v_gene: TRBV5-3; j_gene: TRBJ2-7; d_gene: NA; abundance: NA; CDR3nt: TGTGCCAGAAGCTTGCAGGGCAGGGGCTACGAGCAGTACTTC; CDR3aa: CARSLQGRGYEQYF
v_gene: TRBV7-9; j_gene: TRBJ2-2; d_gene: NA; abundance: NA; CDR3nt: TGTTCCAGCAGCTTTAGGGTCCAGAGGACAAACACCGGGGAGCTGTTTTTT; CDR3aa: CSSSFRVQRTNTGELFF
v_gene: TRBV19; j_gene: TRBJ2-1; d_gene: NA; abundance: NA; CDR3nt: TGTGCCAGTAGTCGGGTGTACAATGAGCAGTTCTTC; CDR3aa: CASSRVYNEQFF
v_gene: TRBV4-3; j_gene: TRBJ2-1; d_gene: TRBD1; abundance: once; CDR3nt: TGCGCCAGCAGCCAGCGACAGGGAGTATTCAATGAGCAGTTCTTC; CDR3aa: CASSQRQGVFNEQFF
v_gene: TRBV6-6; j_gene: TRBJ2-1; d_gene: NA; abundance: NA; CDR3nt: TGTGCCAGCAGTTACGCCCAAGGAGTATACAATGAGCAGTTCTTC; CDR3aa: CASSYAQGVYNEQFF
v_gene: TRBV20-1; j_gene: TRBJ2-5; d_gene: NA; abundance: NA; CDR3nt: TGCAGTGCGCCCGGTTGGGAGACCCAGTACTTC; CDR3aa: CSAPGWETQYF
v_gene: TRBV27; j_gene: TRBJ2-7; d_gene: NA; abundance: NA; CDR3nt: TGTGCCAGCAGGCCGACAGCCTACGAGCAGTACTTC; CDR3aa: CASRPTAYEQYF
v_gene: TRBV27; j_gene: TRBJ2-7; d_gene: TRBD1; abundance: NA; CDR3nt: TGTGCCGGCAGTTACTCCGGGACAGGGTTCTACGAGCAGTACTTC; CDR3aa: CAGSYSGTGFYEQYF
v_gene: TRBV2; j_gene: TRBJ1-6; d_gene: NA; abundance: NA; CDR3nt: TGTGCCGGATCGATGGACCCGGGGGAATCACCCCTCCACTTT; CDR3aa: CAGSMDPGESPLHF
v_gene: TRBV9; j_gene: TRBJ2-5; d_gene: TRBD2; abundance: few; CDR3nt: TGTGCCAGCAGCGTAGGTAGCGGGGGGTCCTTGGAGACCCAGTACTTC; CDR3aa: CASSVGSGGSLETQYF
v_gene: TRBV9; j_gene: TRBJ1-4; d_gene: NA; abundance: NA; CDR3nt: TGTGCCAGCAGCGTAGGAGATGATGAAAAACTGTTTTTT; CDR3aa: CASSVGDDEKLFF
v_gene: TRBV11-2; j_gene: TRBJ1-1; d_gene: NA; abundance: once; CDR3nt: TGTGCCAGCAGCTTATTAACAGGGTCGAACACTGAAGCTTTCTTT; CDR3aa: CASSLLTGSNTEAFF
v_gene: TRBV29-1; j_gene: TRBJ1-2; d_gene: TRBD1; abundance: NA; CDR3nt: TGCAGCGTCAATCAGGGGGCTTATGGCTACACCTTC; CDR3aa: CSVNQGAYGYTF
v_gene: TRBV7-2; j_gene: TRBJ2-7; d_gene: TRBD2; abundance: NA; CDR3nt: TGTGCCAGTGCTAGCGGATTTGTCTCCTACGAGCAGTACTTC; CDR3aa: CASASGFVSYEQYF
v_gene: TRBV6-4; j_gene: TRBJ1-1; d_gene: NA; abundance: NA; CDR3nt: TGTGCCAGCAGTGACCAACCGGGACAGAACACTGAAGCTTTCTTT; CDR3aa: CASSDQPGQNTEAFF